This TCR beta chain was identified during a study of blood T cell repertoires in COVID-19. How the authors handled the data: Amplification with reference gene primers provided the estimates of nucleated cell counts. Measured with immunoSEQ multiplex PCR; TCRdb has only the in-frame clones, and not every one. That table supplies the V and J calls and clone size; D and trimming were determined from the DNA. The profile shows roughly 140,000 clones, about 86% of them singletons. There are a few counts of this clone. The receptor's source is a man aged 65-85 years with acute or convalescent COVID-19. Sequenced material: peripheral blood.

CDR3 nucleotide sequence: TGCGCCAGCAGCTTGGAGATGGGACAGGGGGCAGGTGAAGCTTTCTTT. Residues: CASSLEMGQGAGEAFF. The chain combines TRBV5-1 with TRBJ1-1; 12 nucleotides align to TRBD1. Germline V gene sequence: CDR1 SGHRS, CDR2 YFSETQ. The CDR3 is 16 residues long. V lost 0 bases, J lost 7 bases, and 7 bases stayed unmatched.